A single T cell receptor (beta chain) is shown here with its context. Use of 60 Vbeta and 13 Jbeta primers characterized the PCR. The protocol was immunoSEQ multiplex PCR, while the TCRdb copy is restricted to in-frame clones and leaves out a portion. This sample yields a few hundred thousand clones, of which approximately 80% are seen a single time; approximately 0.3% belongs to the top ten. The CDR3 totals 16 residues. J lost 3 bases, V lost 3 bases, and 4 bases had no gene match. Germline CDR1 is MGHRA and CDR2 is YSYEKL. This sample was taken from a study of cytomegalovirus exposure and HLA in healthy donors.

Sample: PBMCs. This receptor was obtained from a girl aged 2 to 9 in good health and CMV-seronegative. The chain couples TRBV4-1 to TRBJ2-2; 10 nucleotides line up with TRBD2. This CDR3 is CASSHKSGGDTGELFF. The CDR3 DNA reads TGCGCCAGCAGCCACAAGAGCGGGGGGGACACCGGGGAGCTGTTTTTT.